This TCR beta chain stems from a study of T-cell memory formation after mild COVID-19. Overall study context: Among the donors, TCR clusters were largely specific to each donor. General observations from the study: Day 15 to 85 contracting clones showed balanced CD4/CD8; later expanders leaned CD4+.

The authors produced TCR alpha and TCR beta cDNA libraries with sample barcodes and UMIs by 5'RACE using constant-segment primers. TCRdb re-called the 5' RACE reads through MiXCR, storing one row per CDR3 protein. The table shows over 300,000 distinct CDR3 sequences, with 20% to 25% occurring only once. This CDR3 comprises 17 residues. Trimming at V came to 5 bases and at J to 6 bases, leaving 14 bases not matched to a gene. Germline V CDR1 and CDR2: SGHRS, YFSETQ. As to this clonotype: Its target is unknown.

V and J are TRBV5-1 and TRBJ2-1; the match to TRBD1 covers 10 bases. The sequenced material came from PBMCs or a T cell subset sorted from them (not recorded which). This clonotype was obtained from a man younger than 30 who had mild COVID-19 (a few samples of this study predate the infection). Cell type and time point are not known. The CDR3: CASSITLGQGDRNEQFF. As DNA, the CDR3 is TGCGCCAGCAGTATCACTCTAGGACAGGGGGACCGCAATGAGCAGTTCTTC. Full variable domain (missing parts from reference TRBV5-1 and TRBJ2-1): KAGVTQTPRYLIKTRGQQVTLSCSPISGHRSVSWYQQTPGQGLQFLFEYFSETQRNKGNFPGRFSGRQFSNSRSEMNVSTLELGDSALYLCASSITLGQGDRNEQFFGPGTRLTVL.